These 20 T cell receptor beta chains came from one sample sequenced in a study of blood T cells in healthy people across ages. For the second PCR, which ran for 7 to 11 cycles, a sample-barcoded 5' primer and a J-beta primer mix were used. A single record per CDR3 protein comes from TCRdb applying MiXCR to the 5' RACE reads. Counted here are over 1.5 million distinct CDR3 sequences, 49% occurring once; the ten biggest clones make up less than 2.5%. Source material: blood. The receptors come from a woman aged 40-49 years in good health.

This chain connects TRBV5-1 to TRBJ1-1; TRBD1 aligns across 10 bases. There are 18 residues in the CDR3. Germline values: CDR1 SGHRS, CDR2 YFSETQ. The V gene end was trimmed by 1 base and the J gene end by 0 bases; junction bases not matched to a gene: 9. The CDR3 here is CASSLSRDRGGLNTEAFF. CDR3 nucleotide sequence: TGCGCCAGCAGCTTGTCCCGGGACAGGGGTGGGCTGAACACTGAAGCTTTCTTT.

The V and J genes are TRBV5-1 and TRBJ2-7, with 10 positions matching TRBD2. CDR3 size: 16 residues. V lost 0 bases to trimming and J lost 7 bases; unmatched junction nucleotides: 10. Germline-derived CDR1 and CDR2 are SGHRS and YFSETQ. CDR3 loop: CASSLASGGLYNEQYF. DNA for the CDR3: TGCGCCAGCAGCTTGGCTAGCGGGGGCCTCTACAATGAGCAGTACTTC.

The chain joins TRBV7-9 to TRBJ2-4; TRBD1 matches at 10 bases. The J call is doubtful: the DNA matches TRBJ2-7 better. CDR1 and CDR2 (germline): SEHNR, FQNEAQ (reference sequence). There are 15 residues in the CDR3. The CDR3 bases are TGTGCCAGCAGCCACCGGGACAGGGGTGAATACGAGCAGTACTTC. It encodes CASSHRDRGEYEQYF.

The rearrangement joins TRBV7-8 to TRBJ2-5; a weak D match, TRBD2 (6 bases). Germline-derived CDR1 and CDR2 are SGHVS and FQNEAQ. V dropped 2 bases and J dropped 2 bases, with 12 bases sitting between them. This CDR3 region has 15 residues. The DNA of the CDR3 is TGTGCCAGCAGCTTACGGGAGAGTCCTCAAGAGACCCAGTACTTC. Its protein is CASSLRESPQETQYF.

CDR3 sequence reads: CASSRTGIGNQPQHF. CDR3 coding DNA: TGTGCCAGCAGTCGGACAGGAATTGGCAATCAGCCCCAGCATTTT. The chain combines TRBV28 with TRBJ1-5, with 7 bases that match TRBD1. The germline gives CDR1 MDHEN, CDR2 SYDVKM. Trimming removed 5 bases from V and 2 bases from J; junction bases left unmatched: 6. The CDR3 contains 15 residues.

This sequence joins TRBV6-2 or TRBV6-3 and TRBJ1-1, with D tentatively TRBD1 (6 bases). Trimming stripped 6 bases from V and 0 bases from J, with 23 bases between. The CDR3 is 18 residues long. Germline CDR1 MNHEY, CDR2 SVGEGT. CDR3: CASSHREGVLWMNTEAFF. In DNA, the CDR3 is TGTGCCAGCAGCCACAGGGAAGGGGTCTTATGGATGAACACTGAAGCTTTCTTT.

The chain couples TRBV5-1 to TRBJ2-3; 9 nucleotides line up with TRBD1. Germline CDR1 and CDR2: SGHRS and YFSETQ. The CDR3 is made up of 13 amino acids. The junction had 3 bases not matched to a gene; V was cut back by 4 bases and J by 6 bases. CDR3 loop: CASSETGGDTQYF. The CDR3 nucleotides are TGCGCCAGCAGCGAGACAGGGGGGGATACGCAGTATTTT.

The chain links TRBV20-1 to TRBJ1-5; the match to TRBD1 covers 8 bases. V lost 4 bases to trimming and J lost 3 bases; unmatched junction nucleotides: 2. The V gene's germline CDR1 is DFQATT and CDR2 SNEGSKA (reference sequence). The CDR3 is 13 residues long. The CDR3 sequence: CSATGGVNQPQHF. The CDR3 DNA reads as TGCAGTGCTACAGGGGGCGTCAATCAGCCCCAGCATTTT.

The rearrangement joins TRBV4-3 to TRBJ2-3; 8 bases match TRBD2. V was clipped by 2 bases and J by 2 bases; unmatched bases: 18. The germline V gene has CDR1 LGHNA and CDR2 YSLEER. This CDR3 is 20 amino acids long. This CDR3 reads CASSQIWVTLWGLVTDTQYF. The DNA of the CDR3 is TGCGCCAGCAGCCAAATCTGGGTAACTTTATGGGGACTAGTCACAGATACGCAGTATTTT.

V is TRBV9 and J is TRBJ2-3, with 10 bases fitting TRBD2. V dropped 3 bases and J dropped 3; count of bases not matched to a gene: 10. The CDR3 contains 17 residues. Germline CDR1 and CDR2: SGDLS and YYNGEE. CDR3 in DNA: TGTGCCAGCAGCGCCCCCTTGGGTAGCGGGGGGACAGATACGCAGTATTTT. Its translation: CASSAPLGSGGTDTQYF.

This clonotype was counted at least ten times. The rearrangement links TRBV10-1 to TRBJ2-3; 10 nucleotides align to TRBD1. V was pared by 1 base and J by 3 bases, with 1 base of the junction left unmatched. Per the germline V gene, CDR1 is WNHNN and CDR2 is SYGVQD (reference sequence). The CDR3 consists of 15 residues. In DNA, the CDR3 is TGCGCCAGCAGTGAGTTGGGACAGGGGACAGATACGCAGTATTTT. This encodes CASSELGQGTDTQYF.

The J gene is TRBJ2-5, the V gene TRBV11-2; D not certain. This CDR3 region has 13 residues. Germline CDR1 reads SGHAT; CDR2 reads FQNNGV. Between the trimmed V and J ends, which lost 5 bases and 4 bases, there was a span of 11 bases. Here the CDR3 reads CASSKEPAETQYF. In DNA, the CDR3 is TGTGCCAGCAGCAAAGAGCCGGCAGAGACCCAGTACTTC.

This clonotype was found a few times. This chain connects TRBV7-2 to TRBJ2-1, with 9 bases that match TRBD2. CDR3 length: 18 amino acids. Germline assignment: CDR1 SGHTA and CDR2 FQGNSA. J lost 0 bases, V lost 1 base, and 7 bases had no gene match. CDR3 loop: CASSLVNLAGHSYNEQFF. The CDR3, as DNA: TGTGCCAGCAGCTTAGTTAACCTAGCGGGGCACTCCTACAATGAGCAGTTCTTC. Looking up the rest from reference TRBV7-2 and TRBJ2-1 gives the full variable domain: GAGVSQSPSNKVTEKGKDVELRCDPISGHTALYWYRQSLGQGLEFLIYFQGNSAPDKSGLPSDRFSAERTGGSVSTLTIQRTQQEDSAVYLCASSLVNLAGHSYNEQFFGPGTRLTVL.

The gene calls are TRBV9 and TRBJ2-1, with D possibly called TRBD1 or TRBD2 (5 bases each). This CDR3 contains 17 residues. V lost 3 bases, J lost 0 bases, and 16 bases lay in between. Germline CDR1 SGDLS, CDR2 YYNGEE. The CDR3, as DNA: TGTGCCAGCAGCGGGGGGTTTAACGGGGACTCCTACAATGAGCAGTTCTTC. Protein product: CASSGGFNGDSYNEQFF. The whole variable domain, remainder taken from reference TRBV9 and TRBJ2-1, is DSGVTQTPKHLITATGQRVTLRCSPRSGDLSVYWYQQSLDQGLQFLIQYYNGEERAKGNILERFSAQQFPDLHSELNLSSLELGDSALYFCASSGGFNGDSYNEQFFGPGTRLTVL.

The genes are TRBV5-1 and TRBJ2-3, with D perhaps matching TRBD1 (6 bases). This CDR3 is 14 amino acids long. Per the germline V gene, CDR1 is SGHRS and CDR2 is YFSETQ. Trimming stripped 7 bases from V and 2 bases from J, with 14 bases between. The CDR3 here is CASGQGFSTDTQYF. CDR3 in DNA: TGCGCCAGCGGCCAGGGGTTTTCCACAGATACGCAGTATTTT.

The V call is TRBV7-2, the J call TRBJ2-1; D possibly matches TRBD1 or TRBD2 (5 bases each). The germline gives CDR1 SGHTA, CDR2 FQGNSA. Deletions cut 5 bases from V and 10 bases from J, with 18 bases between. This CDR3 is 14 amino acids long. The CDR3 DNA is TGTGCCAGCAGCCCCGTGGGACGTACCTACGAGCAGTTCTTC. Protein: CASSPVGRTYEQFF. Variable domain in full (rest from reference TRBV7-2 and TRBJ2-1): GAGVSQSPSNKVTEKGKDVELRCDPISGHTALYWYRQSLGQGLEFLIYFQGNSAPDKSGLPSDRFSAERTGGSVSTLTIQRTQQEDSAVYLCASSPVGRTYEQFFGPGTRLTVL.

The genes are TRBV27 and TRBJ2-4, with 7 bases matching TRBD2. Germline V gene sequence: CDR1 MNHEY, CDR2 SMNVEV (reference sequence). V dropped 4 bases and J dropped 7; count of bases not matched to a gene: 1. The CDR3 extends over 12 amino acids. CDR3 nucleotide sequence: TGTGCCAGCAGTTCAGCGGGGAACATTCAGTACTTC. This encodes CASSSAGNIQYF.

The V gene is TRBV20-1, the J gene TRBJ1-5; D gene unclear. Germline V lookup: CDR1 DFQATT, CDR2 SNEGSKA (reference sequence). The CDR3 runs to 13 residues. V was cut by 4 bases and J by 1 base, with 8 bases left in between. The CDR3 DNA sequence: TGCAGTGCTATTTGTGGGAGCAATCAGCCCCAGCATTTT. It specifies CSAICGSNQPQHF.

This clonotype was seen a single time. The rearrangement links TRBV6-4 to TRBJ2-7, with 14 bases aligning to TRBD2. The CDR3 is made up of 15 amino acids. The trim removed 7 bases at V and 4 bases at J, leaving 6 bases unmatched. Looked up from germline, CDR1 is MRHNA and CDR2 is SNTAGT. The CDR3 spells CASTSGLAGAYEQYF. The CDR3 nucleotides are TGTGCCAGCACTTCGGGACTAGCGGGGGCTTACGAGCAGTACTTC.

Concerning this clonotype itself: One base away lies a much larger clone, so this may be a sequencing read error. The chain uses TRBV12-3 or TRBV12-4 and TRBJ2-3, with TRBD2 matching 12 bases. The CDR3 spans 13 residues. The CDR3: CATTSGGTDTEYF. Here the CDR3 DNA reads TGTGCCACTACTAGCGGGGGGACAGATACGGAGTATTTT.